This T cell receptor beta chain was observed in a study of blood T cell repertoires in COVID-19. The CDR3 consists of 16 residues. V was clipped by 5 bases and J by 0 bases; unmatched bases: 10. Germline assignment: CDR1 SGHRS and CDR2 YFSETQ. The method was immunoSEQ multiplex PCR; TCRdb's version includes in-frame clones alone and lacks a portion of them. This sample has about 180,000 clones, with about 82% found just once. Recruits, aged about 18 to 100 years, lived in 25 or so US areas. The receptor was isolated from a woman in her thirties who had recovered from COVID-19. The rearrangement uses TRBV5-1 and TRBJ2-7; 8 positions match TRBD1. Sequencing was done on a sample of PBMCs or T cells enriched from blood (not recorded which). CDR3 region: CASRLTGASNSYEQYF. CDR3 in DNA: TGCGCCAGCAGGCTGACAGGGGCCTCAAACTCCTACGAGCAGTACTTC.